This T cell receptor beta chain was documented in a study of T cell responses to AZD1222 COVID-19 vaccine. Notes on the study in general: Increased Spike-specific TCR breadth and depth were observed after two AZD1222 doses. No repertoire was sampled before or during the peak T cell response, only after it.

Trimming removed 3 bases at V and 7 bases at J, with 10 bases between. The CDR3 has 13 residues. Germline CDR1 and CDR2: SGHVS and FQNEAQ. A word on this clone: Its antigen is not identified.

Measured with immunoSEQ multiplex PCR; TCRdb has only the in-frame clones, and not every one. Of fewer than 150,000 clones in the sample, 70% to 85% were seen once. The TCR originated in an adult in good health. Sequenced here: peripheral blood, sampled on day 0 of AZD1222 vaccination. V usage is TRBV7-8 and J usage is TRBJ1-3, with D possibly being TRBD1 (5 bases). CDR3: CASSFRGANTIYF. CDR3 sequence (DNA): TGTGCCAGCAGCTTTAGGGGTGCGAACACCATATATTTT.